This T cell receptor (beta chain) is drawn from a study of T cell responses to AZD1222 COVID-19 vaccine. Some clones are missing from TCRdb's copy, which holds only in-frame ones; the method was immunoSEQ multiplex PCR. The data show around 140,000 clones, 86% seen once. As regards this clone: Its matching antigen is unknown.

The germline V and J ends were trimmed by 0 bases and 15 bases, with 17 bases remaining between them. The CDR3 consists of 14 residues. The germline V gene has CDR1 LGHDT and CDR2 YNNKEL (reference sequence). Study-level findings and limits: Unmutated variant regions reportedly attract nearly half of all spike-specific TCRs. Clonal diversity was possibly underestimated; the donors were predominantly white British and more often female. Repertoire sampling was restricted to post-peak T cell response timepoints.

This sequence joins TRBV3-1 (or the pseudogene TRBV3-2) and TRBJ2-2, with D possibly TRBD2 on 5 matching bases. The sequencing here drew on peripheral blood, taken 28 days after the second AZD1222 dose. This clonotype originated in an adult who received the AZD1222 COVID-19 vaccine. The DNA for the CDR3 is TGTGCCAGCAGCCAAGATCCCTTTCTCCAAGCGGTGTTTTTT. This sequence encodes CASSQDPFLQAVFF.